The clone carrying this T cell receptor (beta chain) was seen a few times. Antigen unknown. Together with a sample-barcoded 5' primer, a J-beta primer mix was included in a second PCR lasting about 7 to 12 cycles. Each sample provided no less than 2.5 million CDR3-containing paired-end reads. TCRdb re-analysed the 5' RACE reads in MiXCR, keeping a single row per CDR3 protein. The sample includes about 1.6 million distinct CDR3 sequences, 30% to 40% of them seen just once. Per-sample PBMC isolation yielded at least 6.5 million cells. The data originate from a study of blood T cells in healthy people across ages. Study-wide results and caveats: Observed TCR beta diversity per million T cells went down as age went up. This fall followed a roughly linear course with age.

CDR3 size: 15 residues. Trimming stripped 5 bases from V and 3 bases from J, with 17 bases between. The germline V gene encodes CDR1 MDHEN and CDR2 SYDVKM. This sequence joins TRBV28 and TRBJ2-7, with D possibly being TRBD1 (5 bases). Material for sequencing was blood. The receptor comes from a woman aged 25 to 45 in good health. The CDR3 region is CASSPYTSGIYEQYF. CDR3 DNA sequence: TGTGCCAGCAGTCCATACACATCAGGGATCTACGAGCAGTACTTC.